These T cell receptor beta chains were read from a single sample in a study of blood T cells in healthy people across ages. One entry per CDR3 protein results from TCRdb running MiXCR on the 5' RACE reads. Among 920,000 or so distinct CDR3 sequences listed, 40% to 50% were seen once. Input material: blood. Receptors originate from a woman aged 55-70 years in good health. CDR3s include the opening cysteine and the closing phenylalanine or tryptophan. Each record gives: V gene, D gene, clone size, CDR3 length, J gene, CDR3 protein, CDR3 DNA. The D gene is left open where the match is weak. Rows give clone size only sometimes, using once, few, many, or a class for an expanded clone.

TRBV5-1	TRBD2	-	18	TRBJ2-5	CASSLGSQLAGVWETQYF	TGCGCCAGCAGCTTGGGATCTCAGCTAGCGGGAGTATGGGAGACCCAGTACTTC
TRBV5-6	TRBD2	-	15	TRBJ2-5	CASSPGLAGEETQYF	TGTGCCAGCAGCCCCGGACTAGCGGGAGAAGAGACCCAGTACTTC
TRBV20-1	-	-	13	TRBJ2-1	CSAPPPSVNEQFF	TGCAGTGCCCCCCCACCTAGTGTCAATGAGCAGTTCTTC
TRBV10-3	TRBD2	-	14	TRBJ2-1	CAIRKDSGGNEQFF	TGTGCCATCAGGAAAGATTCGGGGGGCAATGAGCAGTTCTTC
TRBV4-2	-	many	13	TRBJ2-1	CASSQEGASEQFF	TGTGCCAGCAGCCAAGAAGGTGCGAGTGAGCAGTTCTTC
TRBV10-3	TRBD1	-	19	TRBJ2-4	CAIDRDRGPRGLDKNIQYF	TGTGCCATCGACCGGGACAGGGGGCCCCGGGGGTTGGACAAAAACATTCAGTACTTC
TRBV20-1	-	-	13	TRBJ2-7	CSALYGSSYEQYF	TGCAGTGCTCTTTACGGGAGCTCCTACGAGCAGTACTTC
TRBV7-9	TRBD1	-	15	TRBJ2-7	CASSPDTGGPYEQYF	TGTGCCAGCAGCCCAGACACAGGGGGGCCCTACGAGCAGTACTTC
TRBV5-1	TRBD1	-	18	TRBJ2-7	CASSFRPTGASSSYEQYF	TGCGCCAGCAGCTTCCGACCGACAGGGGCATCCTCCTCCTACGAGCAGTACTTC
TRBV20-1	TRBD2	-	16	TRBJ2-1	CSARTKLAGAQNEQFF	TGCAGTGCTAGAACCAAACTAGCGGGGGCCCAAAATGAGCAGTTCTTC
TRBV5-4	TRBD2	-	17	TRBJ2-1	CASSLGLAGTNYNEQFF	TGTGCCAGCAGCTTGGGACTAGCGGGAACAAACTACAATGAGCAGTTCTTC
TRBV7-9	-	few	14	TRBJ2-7	CASSFRQTPYEQYF	TGTGCCAGCAGCTTTCGACAGACCCCCTACGAGCAGTACTTC
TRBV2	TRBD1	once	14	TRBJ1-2	CASSENGQGYGYTF	TGTGCCAGCAGTGAAAACGGACAGGGGTATGGCTACACCTTC
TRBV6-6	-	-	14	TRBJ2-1	CASSYGGIYNEQFF	TGTGCCAGCAGTTACGGCGGAATCTACAATGAGCAGTTCTTC
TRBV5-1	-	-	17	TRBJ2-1	CASSLEQLVSSYNEQFF	TGCGCCAGCAGCTTGGAACAGCTAGTAAGCTCCTACAATGAGCAGTTCTTC
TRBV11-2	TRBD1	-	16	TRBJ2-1	CASSLTRTGSHNEQFF	TGTGCCAGCAGCTTAACGAGGACAGGGTCCCACAATGAGCAGTTCTTC
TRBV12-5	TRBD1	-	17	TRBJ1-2	CASAPSMRQGKNYGYTF	TGTGCTAGCGCACCCTCTATGCGACAGGGAAAAAACTATGGCTACACCTTC
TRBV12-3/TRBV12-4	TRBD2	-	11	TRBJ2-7	CASGRDYEQYF	TGTGCCAGCGGGAGGGATTACGAGCAGTACTTC
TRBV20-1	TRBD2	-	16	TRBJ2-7	CSARDWQTGTSYEQYF	TGCAGTGCTAGAGATTGGCAGACCGGGACTAGTTATGAGCAGTACTTC
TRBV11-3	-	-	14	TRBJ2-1	CASSYGTAGWEQFF	TGTGCCAGCAGCTACGGGACTGCGGGGTGGGAGCAGTTCTTC
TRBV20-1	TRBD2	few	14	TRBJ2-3	CSAQESSGTDTQYF	TGCAGTGCTCAGGAATCTAGCGGAACAGATACGCAGTATTTT
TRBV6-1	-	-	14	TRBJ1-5	CASRNRLAAHPQHF	TGTGCCAGCAGGAATCGCTTGGCGGCTCACCCCCAGCATTTT
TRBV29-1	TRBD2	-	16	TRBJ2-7	CSVEGLAGGPYNEQYF	TGCAGCGTTGAAGGGCTAGCGGGAGGACCATACAATGAGCAGTACTTC
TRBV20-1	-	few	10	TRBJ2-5	CSAHTETQYF	TGCAGTGCACACACGGAGACCCAGTACTTC
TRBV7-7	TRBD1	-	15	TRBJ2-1	CASSLGTGMVNEQFF	TGTGCCAGCAGCTTAGGGACAGGGATGGTCAATGAGCAGTTCTTC
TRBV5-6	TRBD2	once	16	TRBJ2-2	CASSLEGGRSTGELFF	TGTGCCAGCAGCTTGGAGGGCGGGAGGAGCACCGGGGAGCTGTTTTTT
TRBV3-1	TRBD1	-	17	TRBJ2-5	CASSQGPPGQGQETQYF	TGTGCCAGCAGCCAGGGGCCACCGGGACAGGGACAAGAGACCCAGTACTTC
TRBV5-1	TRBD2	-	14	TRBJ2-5	CASSLAGEGYKQYF	TGCGCCAGCAGCTTGGCTGGGGAGGGGTACAAGCAGTACTTC
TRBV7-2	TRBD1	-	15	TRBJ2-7	CASSLGGDRGYEQYF	TGTGCCAGCAGCTTAGGGGGGGACAGGGGCTACGAGCAGTACTTC
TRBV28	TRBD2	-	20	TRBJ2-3	CASSLWHSLAEPGDPDTQYF	TGTGCCAGCAGTTTGTGGCACAGCCTAGCGGAGCCTGGGGACCCAGATACGCAGTATTTT
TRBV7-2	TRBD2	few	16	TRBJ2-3	CASSLDRRGSTDTQYF	TGTGCCAGCAGCTTAGATCGGCGGGGGAGCACAGATACGCAGTATTTT
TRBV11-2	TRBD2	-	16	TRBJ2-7	CASSLGSSGKDNEQYF	TGTGCCAGCAGCTTAGGGTCTAGCGGGAAGGACAATGAGCAGTACTTC
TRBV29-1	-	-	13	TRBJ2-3	CSVVGRATDTQYF	TGCAGCGTTGTTGGCAGGGCCACAGATACGCAGTATTTT
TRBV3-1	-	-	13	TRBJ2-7	CASSQSLAYEQYF	TGTGCCAGCAGCCAATCGCTAGCCTACGAGCAGTACTTC
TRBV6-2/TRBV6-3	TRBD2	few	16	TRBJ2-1	CASGKAGVTSYNEQFF	TGTGCCAGTGGGAAAGCGGGAGTTACTTCCTACAATGAGCAGTTCTTC
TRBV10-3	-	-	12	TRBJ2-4	CAISTNYNEQYF	TGTGCCATCAGCACAAACTACAATGAGCAGTACTTC
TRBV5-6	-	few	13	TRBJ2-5	CASSSSRQETQYF	TGTGCCAGCAGCTCGTCCAGACAAGAGACCCAGTACTTC
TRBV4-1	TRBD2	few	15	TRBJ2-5	CASSQPGRDQETQYF	TGCGCCAGCAGCCAACCCGGGAGGGATCAAGAGACCCAGTACTTC
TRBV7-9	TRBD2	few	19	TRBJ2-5	CASSLPGLAGGSYQETQYF	TGTGCCAGCAGCTTACCGGGACTAGCGGGAGGATCCTACCAAGAGACCCAGTACTTC
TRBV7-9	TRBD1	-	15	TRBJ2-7	CASSSWGQGAYEQYF	TGTGCCAGCAGCTCCTGGGGACAGGGGGCTTACGAGCAGTACTTC
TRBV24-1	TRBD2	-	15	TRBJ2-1	CATSDGSGRAYEQFF	TGTGCCACCAGTGATGGTAGCGGGAGGGCCTATGAGCAGTTCTTC